The 26 T cell receptor beta chains in this list originate from one sample, sequenced in a study of blood T cell repertoires in COVID-19. Repertoires were generated with immunoSEQ multiplex PCR, while TCRdb's copy carries only in-frame clones and drops some. The sample contains under 200,000 clones, 80% of which appear only once. The sample taken for sequencing was peripheral blood. The origin of the receptors is a man aged 65 to 79 with active or convalescent COVID-19.

CDR3 in DNA: TGTGCCAGCAGCGTAGGGGCCGCAAATCAGCCCCAGCATTTT. This encodes CASSVGAANQPQHF. The chain employs TRBV9 and TRBJ1-5; D gene ambiguous. The germline V gene encodes CDR1 SGDLS and CDR2 YYNGEE. There are 14 residues in the CDR3. Trimming removed 0 bases from V and 4 bases from J, with 8 bases in between.

The rearrangement joins TRBV12-5 to TRBJ1-6, with D uncertain. The germline V and J ends were trimmed by 1 base and 7 bases, with 5 bases remaining between them. This CDR3 has 13 residues. Germline values: CDR1 LGHNT, CDR2 FRNRAP. Here the CDR3 DNA reads TGTGCTAGTGGTTTGGATTCGAATTCACCCCTCCACTTT. As protein: CASGLDSNSPLHF.

The CDR3 spells CSASQSRTYEQYF. Written as DNA, the CDR3 is TGCAGTGCTAGTCAATCCAGGACCTACGAGCAGTACTTC. V is TRBV20-1 and J is TRBJ2-7; D is uncertain. V dropped 3 bases and J dropped 2 bases, with 11 bases sitting between them. CDR3 length equals 13 residues. The V gene's germline CDR1 is DFQATT and CDR2 SNEGSKA (reference sequence).

The rearrangement joins TRBV25-1 to TRBJ1-4; D may be TRBD1 (5 bases). V gave up 3 bases and J gave up 1 base, with 9 bases separating them. The CDR3 has 15 amino acids. CDR1 and CDR2 from the germline V gene are MGHDK and SYGVNS. CDR3 sequence (DNA): TGTGCCAGCAGTGACCCGGGGGGAACTAATGAAAAACTGTTTTTT. Its protein is CASSDPGGTNEKLFF.

In the case of this clone: A much larger clone lies one base from this, so it may be a read error. V usage is TRBV5-1 and J usage is TRBJ2-7; 7 nucleotides match TRBD1. This CDR3 spans 12 amino acids. Germline assignment: CDR1 SGHRS and CDR2 YFSETQ. Unmatched junction bases numbered 4, after V lost 4 bases and J lost 6 bases. The CDR3 protein is CASSTQGSEQYF. The CDR3 bases are TGCGCCAGCAGCACACAGGGGAGCGAGCAGTACTTC.

This clone came up once. The same CDR3 can be traced to other DNA sequences in this sample. The rearrangement links TRBV18 to TRBJ1-1; 7 nucleotides align to TRBD1. Looked up from germline, CDR1 is KGHSH and CDR2 is LQKENI. With 5 bases clipped from V and 2 bases from J, the junction kept 2 bases outside the gene matches. There are 13 residues in the CDR3. The CDR3 coding sequence is TGTGCCAGCTCAGGACAGGCCAACACTGAAGCTTTCTTT. Its protein is CASSGQANTEAFF.

This sequence joins TRBV18 and TRBJ2-3; D possibly corresponds to TRBD2 (6 bases). This CDR3 contains 16 residues. V lost 3 bases and J 2 bases, leaving 15 bases between the germline ends. Germline V CDR1 and CDR2: KGHSH, LQKENI. This chain's CDR3 is CASSPLPGGDTDTQYF. The CDR3 DNA follows: TGTGCCAGCTCACCTCTCCCCGGGGGTGACACAGATACGCAGTATTTT.

The chain has TRBV7-9 and TRBJ1-6; weak D call: TRBD1 (6 bases). This CDR3 is 13 amino acids long. V lost 5 bases and J lost 10, with 12 bases in between. Germline-derived CDR1 and CDR2 are SEHNR and FQNEAQ (reference sequence). The DNA of the CDR3 is TGTGCCAGCAGCGGTACAGGGCACTCACCCCTCCACTTT. The encoded protein is CASSGTGHSPLHF.

This chain joins TRBV9 and TRBJ1-4; D perhaps matches TRBD1 (5 bases). Trimming took 0 bases from V and 8 from J, leaving 17 bases between them. The CDR3 is 16 amino acids. The germline V gene encodes CDR1 SGDLS and CDR2 YYNGEE. The CDR3 DNA reads TGTGCCAGCAGCGTAGAGGTCTCGGCAGGGCAAGAAAAACTGTTTTTT. Encoded protein: CASSVEVSAGQEKLFF.

V usage is TRBV2 and J usage is TRBJ2-1; D is possibly TRBD1 (5 bases). The germline CDR1 and CDR2 sequences are SNHLY and FYNNEI. V was trimmed by 6 bases and J by 5 bases, leaving 17 bases between them. CDR3 size: 15 residues. The CDR3 spells CASRMDIVTHNEQFF. CDR3 coding DNA: TGTGCCAGCAGAATGGACATAGTAACCCACAATGAGCAGTTCTTC.

The chain combines TRBV30 with TRBJ2-3, with D possibly being TRBD2 (5 bases). Trimming stripped 2 bases from V and 8 bases from J, with 17 bases between. CDR1 GTSNPN and CDR2 SVGIG come from the germline V gene (reference sequence). The CDR3 is made up of 14 amino acids. CDR3 DNA sequence: TGTGCCTGGAGTAGCGGTCTTGCCACCTCTACGCAGTATTTT. Its protein is CAWSSGLATSTQYF.

The rearrangement links TRBV27 to TRBJ2-1; 9 bases match TRBD2. The germline gives CDR1 MNHEY, CDR2 SMNVEV (reference sequence). The J segment lost 4 bases and the V segment lost 6 bases, leaving 4 bases of the junction unmatched. The CDR3 sequence is 14 residues long. Here the CDR3 reads CASSDSGGYNEQFF. CDR3 in DNA: TGTGCCAGCAGCGACAGCGGGGGGTACAATGAGCAGTTCTTC.

The chain has TRBV19 and TRBJ1-4; D may be TRBD1 (5 bases). The ends were cut back, 4 bases at V and 4 bases at J, with 13 bases in the middle. This CDR3 is built from 15 residues. Per germline, CDR1 LNHDA and CDR2 SQIVND (reference sequence). The CDR3 bases are TGTGCCAGTAGTACCTACGACAGCCATAATGAAAAACTGTTTTTT. Its protein product is CASSTYDSHNEKLFF. The complete variable domain, with remaining parts taken from reference TRBV19 and TRBJ1-4, reads DGGITQSPKYLFRKEGQNVTLSCEQNLNHDAMYWYRQDPGQGLRLIYYSQIVNDFQKGDIAEGYSVSREKKESFPLTVTSAQKNPTAFYLCASSTYDSHNEKLFFGSGTQLSVL.

The chain recombines TRBV25-1 with TRBJ1-2, with TRBD1 matching 10 bases. Germline loops: CDR1 MGHDK, CDR2 SYGVNS. This CDR3 is built from 15 residues. The V segment lost 4 bases and the J segment 5 bases; nucleotides outside the gene matches: 7. The CDR3, as DNA: TGTGCCAGCAGTGGGTTCGGGACAGGGGATTATGGCTACACCTTC. Residues: CASSGFGTGDYGYTF.

The chain couples TRBV30 to TRBJ2-1; D call uncertain. Germline CDR1 is GTSNPN and CDR2 is SVGIG (reference sequence). Trimming took 3 bases from V and 0 from J, leaving 6 bases between them. This CDR3 is 13 amino acids long. CDR3 sequence reads: CAWSGVSYNEQFF. As DNA, the CDR3 is TGTGCCTGGAGCGGAGTCTCCTACAATGAGCAGTTCTTC.

This clone was recorded a few times. The CDR3 DNA reads as TGTGCCAGCAAATTTGGCCTCCGGGGACTAGCAACCGGGGAGCTGTTTTTT. Its translation: CASKFGLRGLATGELFF. The J gene is TRBJ2-2, the V gene TRBV2; 9 bases fit TRBD2. The CDR3 runs to 17 residues. The trim removed 7 bases at V and 5 bases at J, leaving 14 bases unmatched. From germline, CDR1 is SNHLY and CDR2 FYNNEI.

This rearrangement joins TRBV5-6 to TRBJ2-3; D perhaps matches TRBD1 (5 bases). The CDR3 totals 14 residues. Trimming took 2 bases from V and 4 from J, leaving 11 bases between them. The germline V gene has CDR1 SGHDT and CDR2 YYEEEE. DNA of the CDR3: TGTGCCAGCAGCTTTGGGGCCACCGCAGATACGCAGTATTTT. Protein sequence: CASSFGATADTQYF.

This clone was recorded a few times. V and J are TRBV9 and TRBJ2-1; possibly TRBD2 for D (6 bases). V lost 0 bases to trimming and J lost 2 bases, with 24 bases between them. This CDR3 spans 20 amino acids. CDR1 is SGDLS, CDR2 YYNGEE, per germline. The CDR3 region is CASSVALSLVGGGAYNEQFF. As DNA, the CDR3 is TGTGCCAGCAGCGTAGCCCTCTCTCTTGTTGGTGGCGGGGCCTACAATGAGCAGTTCTTC.

This rearrangement joins TRBV19 to TRBJ1-2, with unresolved D. The CDR3 spans 13 residues. CDR1 is LNHDA and CDR2 is SQIVND in the germline V gene (reference sequence). The V and J ends lost 9 bases and 4 bases respectively, with 15 bases between them. This CDR3 reads CASKNRNLYGYTF. DNA for the CDR3: TGTGCCAGCAAAAACAGAAACCTCTATGGCTACACCTTC.

The chain carries TRBV30 and TRBJ1-1; the D is unclear. Germline V gene sequence: CDR1 GTSNPN, CDR2 SVGIG (reference sequence). The CDR3 is 15 amino acids. Trimming took 3 bases from V and 5 from J, leaving 19 bases between them. The CDR3 is CAWRAGGVWRTEAFF. Here the CDR3 DNA reads TGTGCCTGGAGAGCCGGCGGAGTATGGAGGACTGAAGCTTTCTTT.

This rearrangement joins TRBV2 to TRBJ1-4; D may be TRBD1 (6 bases). Trimming took 5 bases from V and 4 from J, leaving 11 bases between them. Germline V gene data show CDR1 as SNHLY and CDR2 as FYNNEI. The CDR3 contains 14 residues. The CDR3 DNA reads as TGTGCCAGCAGTCCACAGGGCTTTAATGAAAAACTGTTTTTT. Residues: CASSPQGFNEKLFF.

This chain connects TRBV5-1 to TRBJ2-1, with D possibly being TRBD2 (5 bases). V lost 3 bases and J lost 0, with 13 bases in between. The CDR3 covers 16 residues. Per germline, CDR1 SGHRS and CDR2 YFSETQ. The CDR3 DNA sequence: TGCGCCAGCAGCTCCATTAGCGTTAGCTCCTACAATGAGCAGTTCTTC. As protein: CASSSISVSSYNEQFF.

This clone was seen just once. The chain joins TRBV2 to TRBJ2-3, with 8 nucleotides matching TRBD2. The V gene end was trimmed by 6 bases and the J gene end by 0 bases; junction bases not matched to a gene: 8. Looked up from germline, CDR1 is SNHLY and CDR2 is FYNNEI. CDR3 length: 16 residues. The CDR3 nucleotides read TGTGCCAGCAGGATCAGCGGGAGTGGGAGCACAGATACGCAGTATTTT. As protein: CASRISGSGSTDTQYF. Drawing the rest from reference TRBV2 and TRBJ2-3, the complete variable domain is EPEVTQTPSHQVTQMGQEVILRCVPISNHLYFYWYRQILGQKVEFLVSFYNNEISEKSEIFDDQFSVERPDGSNFTLKIRSTKLEDSAMYFCASRISGSGSTDTQYFGPGTRLTVL.

The chain carries TRBV5-5 and TRBJ2-7; 8 bases fit TRBD2. Germline V gives CDR1 SGHKS, CDR2 YYEKEE (reference sequence). This CDR3 is 15 amino acids long. J gave up 3 bases and V 1 base, and 6 bases lay outside the gene matches. The CDR3 region is CASSLRLAGNYEQYF. The CDR3 DNA is TGTGCCAGCAGCTTGCGGCTAGCGGGCAACTACGAGCAGTACTTC. Variable domain in full (rest from reference TRBV5-5 and TRBJ2-7): DAGVTQSPTHLIKTRGQQVTLRCSPISGHKSVSWYQQVLGQGPQFIFQYYEKEERGRGNFPDRFSARQFPNYSSELNVNALLLGDSALYLCASSLRLAGNYEQYFGPGTRLTVT.

V usage is TRBV6-2 or TRBV6-3 and J usage is TRBJ1-1, with D unclear. The CDR3 sequence is 16 residues long. The germline V gene has CDR1 MNHEY and CDR2 SVGEGT. The V end lost 6 bases, the J end lost 5 bases, and 22 bases lay between the germline ends. CDR3: CASSRATRVVGTEAFF. The CDR3 nucleotides read TGTGCCAGCAGCCGAGCTACGCGGGTGGTAGGGACTGAAGCTTTCTTT.

The rearrangement links TRBV5-1 to TRBJ2-5, with D uncertain. V was cut by 0 bases and J by 2 bases, with 2 bases left in between. Germline V gene data show CDR1 as SGHRS and CDR2 as YFSETQ. The CDR3 has 12 amino acids. CDR3 nucleotide sequence: TGCGCCAGCAGCTTGGCTCAAGAGACCCAGTACTTC. Its protein is CASSLAQETQYF. The entire variable domain, with the rest obtained from reference TRBV5-1 and TRBJ2-5, is as follows: KAGVTQTPRYLIKTRGQQVTLSCSPISGHRSVSWYQQTPGQGLQFLFEYFSETQRNKGNFPGRFSGRQFSNSRSEMNVSTLELGDSALYLCASSLAQETQYFGPGTRLLVL.